This T cell receptor beta chain was found in a study of cytomegalovirus exposure and HLA in healthy donors. This clone was detected only once. Data came from immunoSEQ multiplex PCR; TCRdb stores just in-frame clones and leaves some out. This sample has around 150,000 clones, with 86% found just once. V lost 2 bases to trimming and J lost 2 bases, with 12 bases between them. CDR1 is MDHEN, CDR2 SYDVKM, per germline. CDR3 length equals 15 residues. The sequenced sample consisted of PBMCs. The chain combines TRBV28 with TRBJ1-2, with a possible D match to TRBD1 (6 bases). The receptor was derived from a woman younger than 30 in good health and CMV-seronegative. CDR3 sequence (DNA): TGTGCCAGCAGTTTAGGCAGGGGCGCGAACTATGGCTACACCTTC. It encodes CASSLGRGANYGYTF.